These T cell receptor beta chains were read from a single sample in a study of blood T cell repertoires in COVID-19. Here immunoSEQ multiplex PCR was the method, and the copy in TCRdb shows in-frame clones only, minus some. The sample comprises about 240,000 clones, approximately 90% of which are singletons, and around 4% rests with the top ten. The specimen was PBMCs or T cells enriched from blood (not recorded which). These receptors were taken from a woman aged 25-40 years who had recovered from COVID-19. The CDR3 runs from the conserved cysteine through the conserved F or W. Fields, in order: V gene, D gene, clone size, J gene, CDR3 protein, CDR3 DNA. The D gene is left open where the match is weak. Expanded clones get a size class; other rows say once, few or many, or leave the size out.

TRBV12-3/TRBV12-4	-	-	TRBJ1-2	CASRLSEPYGYTF	TGTGCCAGCAGACTTAGCGAGCCCTATGGCTACACCTTC
TRBV4-1	TRBD2	-	TRBJ2-7	CASSQTGGPYEQYF	TGCGCCAGCAGCCAGACGGGAGGGCCCTACGAGCAGTACTTC
TRBV19	-	-	TRBJ1-5	CASSTNSQGIRQPQHF	TGTGCCAGTAGTACCAACTCTCAGGGGATCAGACAGCCCCAGCATTTT
TRBV7-2	-	-	TRBJ2-1	CASSFYTDPSYNEQFF	TGTGCCAGCAGCTTTTACACAGATCCCTCCTACAATGAGCAGTTCTTC
TRBV10-3	TRBD2	-	TRBJ2-1	CATAQRGYNEQFF	TGTGCCACAGCCCAGCGGGGCTACAATGAGCAGTTCTTC
TRBV2	TRBD2	-	TRBJ2-1	CASGGGYEQFF	TGTGCCAGCGGCGGGGGATATGAGCAGTTCTTC
TRBV21-1	-	-	TRBJ1-5	CASSRGTGGDNQPQHF	TGTGCCAGCAGCAGGGGGACAGGGGGGGACAATCAGCCCCAGCATTTT
TRBV19	-	-	TRBJ2-1	CASSVLIGTRDNEQFF	TGTGCCAGTAGTGTCCTTATAGGGACAAGAGACAATGAGCAGTTCTTC
TRBV18	TRBD1	once	TRBJ1-1	CASARGQGNTEAFF	TGTGCCAGCGCCAGGGGACAGGGGAACACTGAAGCTTTCTTT
TRBV30	-	-	TRBJ1-3	CAWRSSGNTIYF	TGTGCCTGGAGGTCATCTGGAAACACCATATATTTT
TRBV7-2	TRBD1	-	TRBJ2-1	CASTPDRVTYNEQFF	TGTGCCAGCACCCCCGACAGGGTAACCTACAATGAGCAGTTCTTC
TRBV19	-	-	TRBJ2-4	CASSIQSGGNIQYF	TGTGCCAGTAGTATTCAGAGCGGAGGAAACATTCAGTACTTC
TRBV30	-	few	TRBJ2-2	CAWSQSRGTGELFF	TGTGCCTGGAGTCAGTCCCGTGGCACCGGGGAGCTGTTTTTT
TRBV6-6	-	-	TRBJ1-6	CASSQTEQHSPLHF	TGTGCCAGCAGTCAAACGGAGCAGCATTCACCCCTCCACTTT
TRBV21-1	-	-	TRBJ2-7	CASSTIAGGPQGEQYF	TGTGCCAGCAGCACAATAGCGGGAGGGCCCCAGGGGGAGCAGTACTTC
TRBV9	-	-	TRBJ1-2	CASSGPMKGGYTF	TGTGCCAGCAGCGGACCCATGAAGGGGGGCTACACCTTC
TRBV3-1/TRBV3-2	-	few	TRBJ1-1	CASNSNTEAFF	TGTGCCAGCAACAGTAACACTGAAGCTTTCTTT
TRBV28	-	-	TRBJ1-5	CASSTPSGRRGLVSYSNQPQHF	TGTGCCAGCAGCACTCCTTCCGGCAGGAGGGGCCTCGTAAGTTATAGCAATCAGCCCCAGCATTTT
TRBV9	TRBD2	-	TRBJ2-1	CASALAGVNEQFF	TGTGCCAGTGCACTAGCGGGAGTCAATGAGCAGTTCTTC
TRBV7-9	TRBD1	few	TRBJ2-7	CASSLVRGTGSEQYF	TGTGCCAGCAGCTTAGTACGCGGGACAGGGAGCGAGCAGTACTTC
TRBV11-1	TRBD2	-	TRBJ2-1	CASSWALAVDEQFF	TGTGCCAGCAGCTGGGCCCTAGCGGTCGATGAGCAGTTCTTC
TRBV30	-	-	TRBJ2-1	CAWSVPRVLGNEQFF	TGTGCCTGGAGTGTACCTCGGGTTTTGGGCAATGAGCAGTTCTTC
TRBV27	-	many	TRBJ2-7	CASSSRTGYEQYF	TGTGCCAGCAGTTCTCGAACGGGATACGAGCAGTACTTC
TRBV9	-	-	TRBJ1-1	CASSVATRGEAFF	TGTGCCAGCAGCGTAGCTACGAGAGGTGAAGCTTTCTTT
TRBV7-6	TRBD2	-	TRBJ2-3	CASSLAGRTSGVNTQYF	TGTGCCAGCAGCTTAGCGGGAAGGACTAGCGGGGTCAATACGCAGTATTTT
TRBV19	TRBD1	once	TRBJ1-1	CASSIRGTVNTEAFF	TGTGCCAGTAGTATAAGAGGGACAGTGAACACTGAAGCTTTCTTT
TRBV2	TRBD1	-	TRBJ1-2	CASSGVLGQPVDYGYTF	TGTGCCAGCAGTGGCGTCCTGGGACAGCCGGTGGACTATGGCTACACCTTC
TRBV9	-	-	TRBJ1-3	CASSAEGGATSGNTIYF	TGTGCCAGCAGCGCCGAGGGGGGGGCCACCTCTGGAAACACCATATATTTT
TRBV9	TRBD2	-	TRBJ2-5	CASSVSTSGGETQYF	TGTGCCAGCAGCGTATCCACTAGCGGGGGGGAGACCCAGTACTTC
TRBV19	TRBD1	-	TRBJ2-3	CASSTPRTGGVDTQYF	TGTGCCAGTAGTACTCCTCGGACAGGGGGCGTAGATACGCAGTATTTT
TRBV10-3	-	-	TRBJ1-6	CAISDSGQNNSPLHF	TGTGCCATCAGTGATTCGGGACAAAATAATTCACCCCTCCACTTT
TRBV18	-	-	TRBJ1-1	CASSPSRLSEAFF	TGTGCCAGCTCACCATCTCGTCTCTCTGAAGCTTTCTTT